A selection of T cell receptor beta chains follows, all from one sample in a study of T-cell memory formation after mild COVID-19. TCRdb reprocessed the 5' RACE reads via MiXCR and lists one record per CDR3 protein. The sample includes 120,000 to 150,000 distinct CDR3 sequences, about 14% seen only once; the top ten take about 26%. Sequencing was carried out using PBMCs or a T cell subset sorted from them (not recorded which). The receptors shown here come from an adult woman who had mild COVID-19 (a few samples of this study predate the infection). Cell type and time point are not known. Both conserved end residues are part of each CDR3. A D gene is named only where the DNA matches it firmly. Clone size, where shown, is once, few, many, or a class for clones that have expanded.

13,TRBJ2-7,few,TRBV9,NA,CASSGVDGYEQYF,TGTGCCAGCAGCGGGGTAGACGGTTACGAGCAGTACTTC
14,TRBJ2-1,many,TRBV12-3/TRBV12-4,TRBD2,CASSLSGGYNEQFF,TGTGCCAGCAGCTTGAGCGGGGGGTACAATGAGCAGTTCTTC
19,TRBJ2-3,NA,TRBV2,TRBD2,CASSDELGLAGVNTDTQYF,TGTGCCAGCAGCGACGAATTGGGACTAGCGGGGGTAAACACAGATACGCAGTATTTT
16,TRBJ2-2,NA,TRBV7-6,NA,CASSTHGTEDTGELFF,TGTGCCAGCAGCACCCACGGAACAGAGGACACCGGGGAGCTGTTTTTT
13,TRBJ2-7,few,TRBV27,TRBD1,CASRQGVVYEQYF,TGTGCCAGCAGACAGGGGGTTGTCTACGAGCAGTACTTC
20,TRBJ2-1,few,TRBV6-2/TRBV6-3,TRBD2,CASSYLASGTAPLRYNEQFF,TGTGCCAGCAGTTACTTGGCTAGCGGGACCGCTCCCCTAAGGTACAATGAGCAGTTCTTC
16,TRBJ2-1,few,TRBV5-5,TRBD1,CASSHPGQGFYNEQFF,TGTGCCAGCAGCCACCCGGGACAGGGTTTCTACAATGAGCAGTTCTTC
19,TRBJ2-1,few,TRBV3-1,TRBD2,CASSPAAQLSGGVYNEQFF,TGTGCCAGCAGCCCCGCTGCCCAACTTAGCGGGGGGGTGTACAATGAGCAGTTCTTC
17,TRBJ2-1,many,TRBV7-8,TRBD2,CASSFAAGGISYNEQFF,TGTGCCAGCAGCTTCGCAGCGGGGGGGATCTCCTACAATGAGCAGTTCTTC
17,TRBJ2-7,NA,TRBV18,TRBD1,CASSPVRVGTGEDEQYF,TGTGCCAGCTCACCAGTGCGGGTAGGGACAGGGGAAGACGAGCAGTACTTC
16,TRBJ2-1,NA,TRBV6-5,TRBD2,CASSFGLAGIYNEQFF,TGTGCCAGCAGTTTCGGACTAGCGGGGATCTACAATGAGCAGTTCTTC
14,TRBJ2-7,NA,TRBV2,NA,CASSAGQILYEQYF,TGTGCCAGCAGCGCGGGACAGATACTCTACGAGCAGTACTTC
15,TRBJ2-7,NA,TRBV5-1,TRBD1,CASSLVETGAYEQYF,TGCGCCAGCAGCTTGGTGGAGACAGGGGCCTACGAGCAGTACTTC
14,TRBJ2-3,NA,TRBV24-1,NA,CATAGGDSTDTQYF,TGTGCCACCGCGGGCGGGGATAGCACAGATACGCAGTATTTT
15,TRBJ1-5,NA,TRBV30,NA,CAWSLRGLGNQPQHF,TGTGCCTGGAGTCTTCGGGGGTTGGGCAATCAGCCCCAGCATTTT
11,TRBJ1-6,few,TRBV6-1,NA,CASRANSPLHF,TGTGCCAGCAGGGCCAATTCACCCCTCCACTTT